This TCR beta chain was recorded in a study of CD8 T cells in ankylosing spondylitis. Whole-study results and caveats: Among TCR beta sequences, a motif of several highly homologous variants appeared characteristic of ankylosing spondylitis blood. Existing reports had already noted some motif variants in reactive arthritis synovial fluid and blood.

This clonotype was seen at least ten times. Its antigen remains unidentified. The CDR3 extends over 14 amino acids. V shed 6 bases, J shed 2 bases, and the junction held 5 bases outside the gene matches. Germline V gives CDR1 MNHEY, CDR2 SMNVEV (reference sequence). TCR beta libraries were made by quantitative 5'-RACE with molecular barcodes. TCRdb ran MiXCR on the 5' RACE reads and lists one entry per CDR3 protein. The table lists 200,000 to 250,000 distinct CDR3 sequences, approximately 20% of them singletons. The TCR originated in a male donor with ankylosing spondylitis. Sequenced material: blood, either unsorted or a sorted T cell fraction (not recorded which). The chain employs TRBV27 and TRBJ1-1; 8 bases map to TRBD1. Here the CDR3 DNA reads TGTGCCAGCAGCTTTGGACAGGGTAACACTGAAGCTTTCTTT. Residues: CASSFGQGNTEAFF.